This T cell receptor beta chain was profiled in a study of T-cell reconstitution after alpha-beta-depleted transplantation in children. The table lists this clonotype with many counts. It was with unique molecular identifiers that the TCRbeta library was prepared. TCRdb passed the PCR reads through MiXCR, listing each CDR3 protein once. In the table there are roughly 52,000 distinct CDR3 sequences, more than 5% of which are singletons. This CDR3 has 16 residues. V was shortened by 2 bases and J by 0 bases, with 12 bases between the two germline ends. CDR1 SGHTS and CDR2 YDEGEE come from the germline V gene.

Sequenced here: PBMCs, mostly from graft donor cells, sampled 60 days after TCRalphabeta/CD19-depleted stem cell transplant. This TCR came from a female patient aged 2 to 10 who had a stem cell transplant for aplastic anemia, so the T cells may come from the graft donor. This chain joins TRBV5-8 and TRBJ1-5; D is uncertain. The CDR3 is CASSFIPFYSNQPQHF. CDR3 DNA sequence: TGTGCCAGCAGCTTTATACCTTTTTATAGCAATCAGCCCCAGCATTTT. The variable domain in full, with the rest retrieved from reference TRBV5-8 and TRBJ1-5, is EAGVTQSPTHLIKTRGQQATLRCSPISGHTSVYWYQQALGLGLQFLLWYDEGEERNRGNFPPRFSGRQFPNYSSELNVNALELEDSALYLCASSFIPFYSNQPQHFGDGTRLSIL.